These 8 T cell receptor beta chains share one sample of origin, sequenced in a study of control samples from healthy donors and cancer patients. Libraries were prepared by immunoSEQ multiplex PCR; TCRdb keeps only in-frame clonotypes and omits some of them. Here the sample spans 260,000 or so clones, roughly 80% being singletons. The sample comprised PBMCs. The receptors come from a woman in her sixties or seventies with lung cancer.

The V gene is TRBV5-1, the J gene TRBJ2-3, with 10 bases fitting TRBD1. Per the germline V gene, CDR1 is SGHRS and CDR2 is YFSETQ. The V and J ends lost 3 bases and 7 bases, in that order; junction bases with no gene match: 5. The CDR3 has 14 residues. The DNA of the CDR3 is TGCGCCAGCAGCTCCGGGACAGGGGCCTATACGCAGTATTTT. Translation gives CASSSGTGAYTQYF.

The chain has TRBV7-3 and TRBJ1-1, with D possibly matching TRBD1 (5 bases). Between the trimmed V and J ends, which lost 3 bases and 4 bases, there was a span of 9 bases. The CDR3 runs 13 residues. Per the germline V gene, CDR1 is SGHTA and CDR2 is FQGTGA. CDR3: CASSFAGPTEAFF. Written as DNA, the CDR3 is TGTGCCAGCAGCTTCGCAGGGCCCACTGAAGCTTTCTTT.

V is TRBV2 and J is TRBJ2-1, with TRBD1 matching over 11 bases. There are 13 residues in the CDR3. Looked up from germline, CDR1 is SNHLY and CDR2 is FYNNEI. V lost 10 bases and J lost 9; bases outside the gene matches: 8. For the CDR3, the DNA is TGTGCCACCCAAGGACAGGGGGCTACTGAGCAGTTCTTC. Its protein product is CATQGQGATEQFF. Based on the CDR3 plus reference TRBV2 and TRBJ2-1, the full variable domain is EPEVTQTPSHQVTQMGQEVILRCVPISNHLYFYWYRQILGQKVEFLVSFYNNEISEKSEIFDDQFSVERPDGSNFTLKIRSTKLEDSAMYFCATQGQGATEQFFGPGTRLTVL.

The CDR3 DNA reads TGTGCCAGCACGGACAGGCATAGCAATCAGCCCCAGCATTTT. This encodes CASTDRHSNQPQHF. The chain recombines TRBV6-6 with TRBJ1-5, with TRBD1 matching over 7 bases. Germline values: CDR1 MNHNY, CDR2 SVGAGI (reference sequence). CDR3 length equals 14 residues. V shed 7 bases, J shed 0 bases, and the junction held 3 bases outside the gene matches.

This clone was detected once. This chain uses TRBV27 with TRBJ1-5, with D unresolved. The CDR3 covers 15 residues. CDR1 and CDR2 from the germline V gene are MNHEY and SMNVEV (reference sequence). The V and J ends lost 0 bases and 1 base respectively, with 7 bases between them. The CDR3 DNA reads as TGTGCCAGCAGTTTATCGATGCAGAGCAATCAGCCCCAGCATTTT. It translates to CASSLSMQSNQPQHF.

V and J are TRBV5-1 and TRBJ1-2; D unresolved. The length of the CDR3 is 12 residues. The V gene's germline CDR1 is SGHRS and CDR2 YFSETQ. V shed 3 bases and J shed 2 bases, with 5 bases lying between them. CDR3 loop: CASSSDNYGYTF. For the CDR3, the DNA is TGCGCCAGCAGCTCTGACAACTATGGCTACACCTTC. Full variable domain (remainder filled in from reference TRBV5-1 and TRBJ1-2): KAGVTQTPRYLIKTRGQQVTLSCSPISGHRSVSWYQQTPGQGLQFLFEYFSETQRNKGNFPGRFSGRQFSNSRSEMNVSTLELGDSALYLCASSSDNYGYTFGSGTRLTVV.

V usage is TRBV10-3 and J usage is TRBJ2-2, with D perhaps TRBD1 (5 bases). Per the germline V gene, CDR1 is ENHRY and CDR2 is SYGVKD. V was pared by 6 bases and J by 5 bases, with 16 bases between. CDR3 length: 15 amino acids. The CDR3 DNA reads as TGTGCCATCAGAGACCTAGGAAGGGGTACCGGGGAGCTGTTTTTT. Protein: CAIRDLGRGTGELFF.

The CDR3 region is CATRKGRKQPQHF. The DNA of the CDR3 is TGTGCCACCAGGAAGGGACGGAAACAGCCCCAGCATTTT. This sequence joins TRBV15 and TRBJ1-5; TRBD1 might be the D (5 bases). The CDR3 runs to 13 residues. Trimming removed 6 bases from V and 7 bases from J, with 13 bases in between. Per the germline V gene, CDR1 is LNHNV and CDR2 is YYDKDF (reference sequence).